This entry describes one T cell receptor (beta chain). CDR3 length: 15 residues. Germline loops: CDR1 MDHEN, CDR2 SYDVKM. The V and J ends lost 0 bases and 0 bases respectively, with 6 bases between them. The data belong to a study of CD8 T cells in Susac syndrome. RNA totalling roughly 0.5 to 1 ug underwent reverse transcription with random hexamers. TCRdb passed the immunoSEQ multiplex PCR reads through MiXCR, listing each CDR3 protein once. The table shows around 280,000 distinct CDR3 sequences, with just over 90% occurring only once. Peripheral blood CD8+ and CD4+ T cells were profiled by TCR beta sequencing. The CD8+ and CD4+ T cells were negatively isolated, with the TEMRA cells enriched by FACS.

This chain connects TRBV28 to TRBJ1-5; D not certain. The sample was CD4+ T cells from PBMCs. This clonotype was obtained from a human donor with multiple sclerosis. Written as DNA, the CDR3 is TGTGCCAGCAGTTTATGGTCAGTTAGCAATCAGCCCCAGCATTTT. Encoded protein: CASSLWSVSNQPQHF.